The present T cell receptor (beta chain) was sequenced within a study of blood T cell repertoires in COVID-19. Across the study: From the United States, Italy and Spain came samples of acute and convalescent COVID-19.

CDR1 SGHDT and CDR2 YYEEEE come from the germline V gene. V was clipped by 4 bases and J by 1 base; unmatched bases: 4. This CDR3 region has 16 residues. Produced via immunoSEQ multiplex PCR; TCRdb's table is partial and in-frame only. This sample has about 100,000 clones, with 85% to 90% found just once. The specimen sequenced was peripheral blood. The receptor was isolated from a human donor in a cohort sampled during active COVID-19. The gene calls are TRBV5-6 and TRBJ2-1; 11 bases line up with TRBD2. CDR3 sequence (DNA): TGTGCCAGCAGCAGATGGACTAGCGGGTCCTACAATGAGCAGTTCTTC. It yields the protein CASSRWTSGSYNEQFF.